Each of the 17 T cell receptor beta chains below was sequenced from the same sample in a study of CD8 T cells in Susac syndrome. A quantity of about 0.45 to 1 ug RNA underwent reverse transcription using random hexamers. TCRdb used MiXCR to reprocess the immunoSEQ multiplex PCR reads, holding one entry per CDR3 protein. The sample shows 130,000 or so distinct CDR3 sequences, 80% to 85% of them seen only once. Sequenced material: CD8+ T cells from PBMCs. The receptors come from a human donor with multiple sclerosis.

This clonotype has more than one count but fewer than ten. The chain combines TRBV6-2 or TRBV6-3 with TRBJ2-5; no clear D. The CDR3 contains 12 residues. Germline values: CDR1 MNHEY, CDR2 SVGEGT. V was cut by 3 bases and J by 4 bases, with 6 bases left in between. CDR3 amino acids: CASSYNRETQYF. In DNA, the CDR3 is TGTGCCAGCAGTTATAATCGAGAGACCCAGTACTTC.

This chain joins TRBV7-6 and TRBJ2-5; the D gene is possibly TRBD2 (6 bases). Looked up from germline, CDR1 is SGHVS and CDR2 is FNYEAQ. The germline V and J ends were trimmed by 4 bases and 0 bases, with 12 bases remaining between them. The CDR3 length is 15 residues. CDR3 nucleotides: TGTGCCAGCAGCTGTAGGCGGGGAGACCAAGAGACCCAGTACTTC. Protein sequence: CASSCRRGDQETQYF.

V is TRBV4-2 and J is TRBJ2-7, with TRBD1 as a possible D gene (6 bases). The CDR3 loop spans 14 amino acids. Looked up from germline, CDR1 is LGHNA and CDR2 is YNFKEQ. Trimming removed 0 bases from V and 7 bases from J, with 13 bases in between. The CDR3 bases are TGTGCCAGCAGCCAAGAGGGGGCGGGCTGGGAGCAGTACTTC. Residues: CASSQEGAGWEQYF.

This chain joins TRBV12-3 or TRBV12-4 and TRBJ1-2; no clear D. This CDR3 spans 16 amino acids. With 5 bases removed from V and 0 bases from J, the gap between germline ends came to 16 bases. The CDR3 region is CASSPHWADANYGYTF. The CDR3 DNA sequence: TGTGCCAGCAGTCCCCATTGGGCGGATGCTAACTATGGCTACACCTTC.

The count of this clonotype is one. The V and J genes are TRBV7-6 and TRBJ2-5; TRBD2 might be the D (6 bases). Between the trimmed V and J ends, which lost 1 base and 1 base, there was a span of 10 bases. Germline values: CDR1 SGHVS, CDR2 FNYEAQ. The CDR3 has 15 residues. CDR3 in DNA: TGTGCCAGCAGCTTAGGAGGAGGGATCCAAGAGACCCAGTACTTC. Its protein is CASSLGGGIQETQYF.

J is TRBJ2-1 and V is TRBV6-5; maybe TRBD2 (6 bases). The CDR3 runs to 14 residues. The germline V gene has CDR1 MNHEY and CDR2 SVGAGI. Deletions cut 11 bases from V and 0 bases from J, with 14 bases between. The DNA for the CDR3 is TGTGCCGCCGGGGCCGGGAGCTCCTACAATGAGCAGTTCTTC. Its protein product is CAAGAGSSYNEQFF.

The V and J genes are TRBV19 and TRBJ1-5; 8 bases are shared with TRBD1. Germline V gene lookup returns CDR1 LNHDA and CDR2 SQIVND (reference sequence). The CDR3 is made up of 15 amino acids. J lost 3 bases, V lost 6 bases, and 7 bases had no gene match. In nucleotides, the CDR3 is TGTGCCAGTAGCGCCGGACAGGGACACAATCAGCCCCAGCATTTT. Its translation is CASSAGQGHNQPQHF.

V gene TRBV27 combines with J gene TRBJ1-5; D unclear. The CDR3 consists of 16 residues. Germline CDR1 MNHEY, CDR2 SMNVEV (reference sequence). The V end was cut by 2 bases, the J end by 0 bases, with 11 bases between. In DNA form, the CDR3 reads TGTGCCAGCAGTTTAGGGCGGGGTTATAGCAATCAGCCCCAGCATTTT. It specifies CASSLGRGYSNQPQHF.

The V call is TRBV4-1, the J call TRBJ1-6; 11 nucleotides match TRBD1. After removal of 4 bases from V and 8 bases from J, the junction contained 4 bases not matched to a gene. This CDR3 spans 15 amino acids. CDR1 MGHRA and CDR2 YSYEKL come from the germline V gene. CDR3 loop: CASSLRTGGDSPLHF. For the CDR3, the DNA is TGCGCCAGCAGCCTAAGGACAGGGGGCGATTCACCCCTCCACTTT.

The chain couples TRBV2 to TRBJ2-3; 8 positions agree with TRBD1. V gave up 8 bases and J gave up 6 bases; unmatched junction bases: 13. In germline, CDR1 is SNHLY, CDR2 FYNNEI. CDR3 size: 15 residues. Written as DNA, the CDR3 is TGTGCCAGCGACAGGGGAGAATTTGTAATGGATACGCAGTATTTT. Translated, it gives CASDRGEFVMDTQYF. The variable domain in full, completed from reference TRBV2 and TRBJ2-3, reads EPEVTQTPSHQVTQMGQEVILRCVPISNHLYFYWYRQILGQKVEFLVSFYNNEISEKSEIFDDQFSVERPDGSNFTLKIRSTKLEDSAMYFCASDRGEFVMDTQYFGPGTRLTVL.

Regarding this clonotype: The junction does not match germline at one end; this may be a read error. The genes are TRBV2 and TRBJ1-1, with D uncertain. Germline V CDR1 and CDR2: SNHLY, FYNNEI. This CDR3 region has 12 residues. The CDR3 region is CASSEDDVEAFF. The CDR3 DNA sequence: TGTGCCAGCAGCGAAGACGACGTTGAAGCTTTCTTT.

CDR3 bases: TGTGCCAGCAGCCAAGAAATGGACACCGGGTATGAGCAGTTCTTC. Amino acids: CASSQEMDTGYEQFF. V usage is TRBV4-2 and J usage is TRBJ2-1; D perhaps matches TRBD1 (5 bases). V was pared by 0 bases and J by 8 bases, with 14 bases between. The CDR3 extends over 15 amino acids. CDR1 and CDR2 (germline): LGHNA, YNFKEQ.

The chain uses TRBV5-1 and TRBJ2-4; perhaps D is TRBD1 or TRBD2 (5 bases each). The CDR3 loop spans 16 amino acids. Trimming took 5 bases from V and 6 from J, leaving 21 bases between them. From germline, CDR1 is SGHRS and CDR2 YFSETQ. The DNA for the CDR3 is TGCGCCAGCAGTCCTACGACAACGGGACGTATAAACATTCAGTACTTC. Translation: CASSPTTTGRINIQYF. Variable domain in full (rest from reference TRBV5-1 and TRBJ2-4): KAGVTQTPRYLIKTRGQQVTLSCSPISGHRSVSWYQQTPGQGLQFLFEYFSETQRNKGNFPGRFSGRQFSNSRSEMNVSTLELGDSALYLCASSPTTTGRINIQYFGAGTRLSVL.

The chain recombines TRBV6-6 with TRBJ1-5; D is possibly TRBD1 (5 bases). V lost 6 bases, J lost 6 bases, and 15 bases lay in between. CDR1 and CDR2 from the germline V gene are MNHNY and SVGAGI (reference sequence). This CDR3 is 14 amino acids long. The CDR3 loop is CASSPPTAGQPQHF. The CDR3 DNA reads TGTGCCAGCAGCCCCCCGACAGCAGGTCAGCCCCAGCATTTT.

The V call is TRBV6-1, the J call TRBJ2-2; D might be TRBD1 (6 bases). The V gene lost 3 bases and the J gene lost 7 bases, with 15 bases spanning the gap. Per the germline V gene, CDR1 is MNHNS and CDR2 is SASEGT. This CDR3 region has 15 residues. The CDR3 sequence is CASSELQGLGGELFF. The CDR3 DNA is TGTGCCAGCAGTGAGCTACAGGGTCTCGGCGGGGAGCTGTTTTTT.

CDR3 in DNA: TGTGCCAGCAGTCCCTCCCCGAAAGGAACTAATGAAAAACTGTTTTTT. The encoded protein is CASSPSPKGTNEKLFF. The chain carries TRBV27 and TRBJ1-4; unclear D gene. Looked up from germline, CDR1 is MNHEY and CDR2 is SMNVEV (reference sequence). The CDR3 is made up of 16 amino acids. V was cut by 5 bases and J by 1 base, with 14 bases left in between.

The genes are TRBV4-3 and TRBJ2-1, with TRBD2 identical over 7 bases. CDR1 is LGHNA, CDR2 YSLEER, per germline. The CDR3 runs 17 residues. J was trimmed by 4 bases and V by 0 bases; bases with no gene match: 9. DNA for the CDR3: TGCGCCAGCAGCCAAGACTCTAGCGGATACCCGTACAATGAGCAGTTCTTC. Amino acids: CASSQDSSGYPYNEQFF.